This TCR beta chain was retrieved from a study of metastatic and nonmetastatic thyroid tumors. Study details: Repertoires from malignant and benign thyroid patients were compared across blood and tumor or nodule tissue.

With respect to this clone: Its antigen remains unknown.

General observations from the study: In both blood and tumor samples, TCR beta diversity was reported significantly higher for malignant than benign nodules.

Thyroid surgery took place with no prior treatment in any patient. With V trimmed by 5 bases and J by 14 bases, 7 bases remained unmatched. The length of the CDR3 is 13 residues. In germline, CDR1 is SGDLS, CDR2 YYNGEE. TCRdb re-called clones from the PCR reads using MiXCR. The sample records around 34,000 clones, about 20% being singletons. The receptor comes from a female donor with papillary thyroid cancer or a benign thyroid nodule (not recorded which). Some clones in this sample may be carry-over from other donors' samples. Sequenced material: blood. The V call is TRBV9, the J call TRBJ1-6; 10 bases are shared with TRBD1. In DNA form, the CDR3 reads TGTGCCAGCAGTCCGGGACAGGGGACGACCCTCCACTTT. It is translated as CASSPGQGTTLHF.